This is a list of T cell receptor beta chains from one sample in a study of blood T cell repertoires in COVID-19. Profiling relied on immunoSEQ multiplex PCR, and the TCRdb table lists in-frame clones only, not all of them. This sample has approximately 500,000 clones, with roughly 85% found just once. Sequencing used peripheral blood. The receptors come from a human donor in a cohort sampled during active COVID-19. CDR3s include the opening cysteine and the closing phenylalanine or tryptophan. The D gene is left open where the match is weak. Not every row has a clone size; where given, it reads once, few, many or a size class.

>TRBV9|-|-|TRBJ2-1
CASSVASPTYNEQFF
TGTGCCAGCAGCGTAGCTAGTCCAACCTACAATGAGCAGTTCTTC
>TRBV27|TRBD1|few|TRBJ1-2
CASSFRDRARLDGYTF
TGTGCCAGCAGTTTCCGGGACAGGGCTCGGTTGGATGGCTACACCTTC
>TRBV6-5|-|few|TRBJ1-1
CASTLTRTHTEAFF
TGTGCCAGCACCTTGACACGTACCCACACTGAAGCTTTCTTT
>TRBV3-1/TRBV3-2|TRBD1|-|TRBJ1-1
CASSQGDRAAFF
TGTGCCAGCAGCCAGGGGGACAGGGCAGCTTTCTTT
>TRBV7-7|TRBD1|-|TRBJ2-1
CASSRGQGTYNEQFF
TGTGCTAGCAGCCGTGGACAGGGGACCTACAATGAGCAGTTCTTC
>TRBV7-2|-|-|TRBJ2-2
CASGRDFNTGELFF
TGTGCCAGCGGCCGGGACTTCAACACCGGGGAGCTGTTTTTT
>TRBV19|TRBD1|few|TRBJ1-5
CASSGLQGANNQPQHF
TGTGCCAGTAGTGGACTACAGGGGGCTAACAATCAGCCCCAGCATTTT
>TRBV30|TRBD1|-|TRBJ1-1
CAWRDRVEAEAFF
TGTGCCTGGAGAGACAGGGTGGAGGCTGAAGCTTTCTTT
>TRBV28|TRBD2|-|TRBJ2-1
CASSPGGLAAYNEQFF
TGTGCCAGCAGTCCCGGAGGACTAGCGGCATACAATGAGCAGTTCTTC
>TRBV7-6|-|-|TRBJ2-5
CASSVGQLGGETQYF
TGTGCCAGCAGCGTTGGACAGTTAGGGGGAGAGACCCAGTACTTC
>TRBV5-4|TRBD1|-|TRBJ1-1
CASSLQGAKKNTEAFF
TGTGCCAGCAGCTTGCAGGGGGCGAAGAAGAACACTGAAGCTTTCTTT
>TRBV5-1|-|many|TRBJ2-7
CASSLGGGRQIPREQYF
TGCGCCAGCAGCTTGGGAGGAGGGCGACAAATCCCTCGGGAGCAGTACTTC
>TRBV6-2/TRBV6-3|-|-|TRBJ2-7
CASSYPPGLQYF
TGTGCCAGCAGTTACCCCCCGGGACTCCAGTACTTC
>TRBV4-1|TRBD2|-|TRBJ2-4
CASSQDRAGGPPPLAKNIQYF
TGCGCCAGCAGCCAAGATCGGGCGGGAGGGCCCCCCCCACTAGCCAAAAACATTCAGTACTTC